This T cell receptor (beta chain) was sequenced in a study of T cells after posttransplantation cyclophosphamide (dated by TCRdb to the mid-2010s). For the study in its entirety: T cell repertoire reconstitution was tracked by TRB sequencing after myeloablative bone marrow transplantation in which posttransplantation cyclophosphamide was used as GVHD prophylaxis. Antigen receptor sequencing covered samples from a few dozen PTCy-treated patients and 15 to 20 of their related bone marrow donors. Blood from every one of the approximately 33 PTCy patients who had 1-year posttransplant specimens underwent TRB sequencing. TRB sequencing was also done on up to about 3 additional blood samples from 2 to 5.2 years after transplant in 3 patients, and on pretransplant blood from 4 patients. Because TRA and TRB clonality were tightly correlated in several samples, subsequent TCR analyses were focused on TRB only. Public TRB sequences were queried against a database of over 3,000 sequences associated with responses to pathogens, tumor antigens, self-antigens and alloantigens.

A note on this clone: Its binding antigen is unknown. Per-base qualities were not stored, and no clone one base away is much larger.

In the paper's terms, the treatment or condition label means: high-dose cyclophosphamide on days +3 and +4 as single-agent GVHD prophylaxis. Patients in the PTCy group got busulfan and fludarabine conditioning, a marrow graft from a related or unrelated donor, and cyclophosphamide on days +3 and +4. The PTCy-treated patients were drawn from a prospective, multi-institutional clinical trial. Peripheral blood and bone marrow mononuclear cells were isolated by Ficoll-Hypaque density centrifugation and were cryopreserved. Sorting of CD4+ and CD8+ T cells, including naive and memory subsets, was performed by FACS on a FACSAria II. Study-wide conclusions, independent of this receptor: The TRB repertoires of T cells infiltrating skin or GI tract showed only limited overlap with the TRB repertoires of T cells in blood. At 1-2 months, donor-recipient similarity was low but rose over the first year, and the later blood repertoires were often dominated by donor CD8+ memory clones. Across more than 40 patients, TRB clonality was highly associated with recipient CMV seropositivity and CMV reactivation, and diversity in PTCy patients was similar to diversity in CNI/methotrexate controls.

V and J are truncated by 0 bases and 3 bases respectively, leaving an intervening sequence of 14 bases. CDR1 and CDR2 (LGHNA, YNFKEQ) derive from the germline V gene. Including the terminal cysteine and phenylalanine, the CDR3 comprises 16 residues. This entry keeps only the CDR3 DNA: 48 bases, framed from base 1. TRB sequencing used genomic DNA with the immunoSEQ assay at survey resolution or the hsTCRB kit. Per the authors' processing: Initial read processing used immunoSEQ software, and repertoire analyses used the LymphoSeq R package. Clonality was computed as 1 minus normalized Shannon entropy; Gini coefficient was also calculated for each TRB dataset. Phenotypes of unsorted samples were inferred by mapping TRB sequences from sorted subsets of the recipient or donor onto the same recipient's unsorted samples. TCRdb took over this immuneACCESS table, retaining in-frame rearrangements with V and J assigned. Such tables are incomplete; in checked studies, under half of the missing clones stem from an unresolved V gene, and the remainder is unexplained. D and trimming were read from the DNA, whereas the V and J calls and clone size are those reported in that table. Here the sample has about 2,000 clones; 73% occur a single time. 52% of the sample belongs to the ten largest clones.

This clonotype was sampled from a male patient aged 25-45 years who received an allogeneic stem cell transplant from a related donor, was CMV-positive, and had no GVHD. Some T cells may have been brought in with the graft after a transplant. This chain is built from TRBV4-2 and TRBJ1-1; no D gene call is confident. The sample here was CD8+ T cells sorted from PBMCs, taken approximately 38 weeks after a stem cell transplant with posttransplant cyclophosphamide. The sequenced DNA is TGTGCCAGCAGCCAAGATTTTCCAGCGTACGACACTGAAGCTTTCTTT. The resulting protein is CASSQDFPAYDTEAFF.